This T cell receptor (beta chain) was profiled in a study of blood T cell repertoires in COVID-19. Study at large: COVID-19 samples collected from the United States, Italy and Spain covered acute and convalescent phases. Sample material is recorded as cDNA or gDNA derived from T cells, B-cell-depleted T cells, or PBMCs.

The authors' processing: Amplification of reference gene primers provided the estimated nucleated cell counts. TCRdb's table, derived via immunoSEQ multiplex PCR, lists solely in-frame clones and lacks some. That table gives V, J and clone size, and the DNA gave D and trimming. The repertoire holds about 50,000 clones, with 70% to 85% as singletons. Looked up from germline, CDR1 is WNHNN and CDR2 is SYGVQD (reference sequence). This CDR3 spans 19 amino acids. The ends lost 6 bases at V and 3 bases at J; junction bases unmatched: 13. The clonotype originates from a human donor in a cohort sampled during active COVID-19. The source material was peripheral blood. The chain combines TRBV10-1 with TRBJ2-1; 14 nucleotides line up with TRBD2. CDR3 sequence: CASRAGLAGERTHYNEQFF. DNA of the CDR3: TGCGCCAGCAGAGCGGGACTAGCGGGAGAGAGGACCCACTACAATGAGCAGTTCTTC.